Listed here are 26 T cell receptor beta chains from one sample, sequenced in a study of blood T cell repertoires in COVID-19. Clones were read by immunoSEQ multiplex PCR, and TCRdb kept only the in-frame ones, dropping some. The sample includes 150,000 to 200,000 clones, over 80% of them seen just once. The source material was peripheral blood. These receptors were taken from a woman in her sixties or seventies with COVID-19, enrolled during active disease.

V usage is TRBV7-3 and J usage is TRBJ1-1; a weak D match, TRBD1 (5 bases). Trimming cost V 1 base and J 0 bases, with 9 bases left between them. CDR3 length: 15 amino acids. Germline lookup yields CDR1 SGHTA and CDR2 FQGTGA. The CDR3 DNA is TGTGCCAGCAGCTTAATGGCAGGGATGAACACTGAAGCTTTCTTT. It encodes CASSLMAGMNTEAFF.

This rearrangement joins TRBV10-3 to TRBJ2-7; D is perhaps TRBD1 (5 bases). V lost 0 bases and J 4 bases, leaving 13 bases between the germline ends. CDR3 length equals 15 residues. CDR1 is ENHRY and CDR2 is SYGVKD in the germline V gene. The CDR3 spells CAISESSLGQYEQYF. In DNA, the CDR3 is TGTGCCATCAGTGAGTCGTCATTAGGACAATACGAGCAGTACTTC.

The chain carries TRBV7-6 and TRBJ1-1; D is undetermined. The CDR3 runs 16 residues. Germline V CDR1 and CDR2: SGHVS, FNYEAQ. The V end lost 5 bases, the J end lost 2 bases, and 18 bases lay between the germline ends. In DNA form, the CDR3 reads TGTGCCAGCAGCCCAGAGGCCCCGGGAAGAAACACTGAAGCTTTCTTT. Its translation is CASSPEAPGRNTEAFF.

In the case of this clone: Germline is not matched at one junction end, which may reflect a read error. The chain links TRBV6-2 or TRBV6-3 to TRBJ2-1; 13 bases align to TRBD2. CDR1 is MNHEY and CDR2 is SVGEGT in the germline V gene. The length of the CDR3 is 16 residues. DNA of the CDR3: TGTGCCAGCAGCTACTGGACTAGCGGGAGATCCAATGAGCAGTTCTTC. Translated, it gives CASSYWTSGRSNEQFF.

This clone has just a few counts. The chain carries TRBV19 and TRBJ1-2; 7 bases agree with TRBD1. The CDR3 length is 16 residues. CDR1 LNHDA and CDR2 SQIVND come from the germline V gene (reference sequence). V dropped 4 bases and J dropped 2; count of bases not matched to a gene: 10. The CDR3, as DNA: TGTGCCAGTAGTACGAGGGACAGAGCGATGAACTATGGCTACACCTTC. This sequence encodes CASSTRDRAMNYGYTF.

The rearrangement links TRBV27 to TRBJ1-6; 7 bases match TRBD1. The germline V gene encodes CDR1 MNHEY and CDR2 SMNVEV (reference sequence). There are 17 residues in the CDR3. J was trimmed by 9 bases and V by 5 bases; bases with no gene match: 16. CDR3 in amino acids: CASSLDRLFAPGSPLHF. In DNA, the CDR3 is TGTGCCAGCAGTCTGGACAGGCTCTTTGCGCCGGGTTCACCCCTCCACTTT.

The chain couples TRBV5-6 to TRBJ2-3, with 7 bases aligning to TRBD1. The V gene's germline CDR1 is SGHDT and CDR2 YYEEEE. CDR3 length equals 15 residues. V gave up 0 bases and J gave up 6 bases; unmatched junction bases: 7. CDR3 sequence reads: CASSLADRAQDTQYF. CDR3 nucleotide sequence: TGTGCCAGCAGCTTGGCTGACAGGGCTCAGGATACGCAGTATTTT.

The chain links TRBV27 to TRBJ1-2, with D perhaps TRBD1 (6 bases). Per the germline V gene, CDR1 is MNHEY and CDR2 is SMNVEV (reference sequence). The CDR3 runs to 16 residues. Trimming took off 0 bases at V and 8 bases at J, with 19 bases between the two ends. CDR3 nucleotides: TGTGCCAGCAGTTTATCGATAAGAGGGGGAGTAGAAGGCTACACCTTC. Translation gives CASSLSIRGGVEGYTF.

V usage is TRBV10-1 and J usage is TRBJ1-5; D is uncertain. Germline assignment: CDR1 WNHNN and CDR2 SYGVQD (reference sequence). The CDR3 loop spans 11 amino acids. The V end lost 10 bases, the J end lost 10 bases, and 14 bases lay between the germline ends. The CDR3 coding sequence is TGCGCCAACCCCCGACCTAGCCCCCAGCATTTT. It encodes CANPRPSPQHF.

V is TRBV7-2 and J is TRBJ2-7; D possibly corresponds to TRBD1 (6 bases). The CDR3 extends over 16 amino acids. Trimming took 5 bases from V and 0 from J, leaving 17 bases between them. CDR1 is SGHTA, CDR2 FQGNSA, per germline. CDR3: CASSLKTGTNSYEQYF. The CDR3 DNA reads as TGTGCCAGCAGCCTGAAGACAGGAACCAACTCCTACGAGCAGTACTTC.

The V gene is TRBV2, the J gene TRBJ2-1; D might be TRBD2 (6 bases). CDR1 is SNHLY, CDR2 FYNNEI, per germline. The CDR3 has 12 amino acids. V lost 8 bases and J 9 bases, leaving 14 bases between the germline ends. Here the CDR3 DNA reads TGTGCCAGCGTTACTAGCCTCAGTGAGCAGTTCTTC. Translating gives CASVTSLSEQFF.

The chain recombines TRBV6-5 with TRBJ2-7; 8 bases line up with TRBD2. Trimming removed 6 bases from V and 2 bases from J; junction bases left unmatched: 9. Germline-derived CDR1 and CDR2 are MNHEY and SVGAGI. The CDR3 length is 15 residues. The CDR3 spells CASRPPLAAPYEQYF. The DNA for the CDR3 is TGTGCCAGCAGGCCCCCACTAGCGGCGCCCTACGAGCAGTACTTC.

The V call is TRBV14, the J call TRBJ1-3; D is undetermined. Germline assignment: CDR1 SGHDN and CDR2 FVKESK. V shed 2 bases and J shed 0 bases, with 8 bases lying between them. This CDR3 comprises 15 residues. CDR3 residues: CASSQLLSSGNTIYF. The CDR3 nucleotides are TGTGCCAGCAGCCAACTCCTGAGCTCTGGAAACACCATATATTTT.

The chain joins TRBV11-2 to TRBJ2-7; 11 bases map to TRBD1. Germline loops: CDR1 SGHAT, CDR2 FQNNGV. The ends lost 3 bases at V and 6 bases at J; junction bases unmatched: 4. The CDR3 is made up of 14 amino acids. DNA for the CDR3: TGTGCCAGCAGCTTGGGGACAGGGGGTAGCGAGCAGTACTTC. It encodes CASSLGTGGSEQYF. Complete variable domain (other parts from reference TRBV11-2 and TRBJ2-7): EAGVAQSPRYKIIEKRQSVAFWCNPISGHATLYWYQQILGQGPKLLIQFQNNGVVDDSQLPKDRFSAERLKGVDSTLKIQPAKLEDSAVYLCASSLGTGGSEQYFGPGTRLTVT.

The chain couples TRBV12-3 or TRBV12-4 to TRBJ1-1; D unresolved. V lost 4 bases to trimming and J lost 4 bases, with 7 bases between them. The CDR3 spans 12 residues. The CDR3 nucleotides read TGTGCCAGCAGTTCAATCGGCACTGAAGCTTTCTTT. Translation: CASSSIGTEAFF.

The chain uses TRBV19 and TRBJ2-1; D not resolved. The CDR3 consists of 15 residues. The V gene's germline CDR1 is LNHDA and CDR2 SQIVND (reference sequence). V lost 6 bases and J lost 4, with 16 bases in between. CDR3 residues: CASREHPRSYNEQFF. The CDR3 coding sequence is TGTGCCAGTAGAGAACACCCTAGGTCGTACAATGAGCAGTTCTTC.

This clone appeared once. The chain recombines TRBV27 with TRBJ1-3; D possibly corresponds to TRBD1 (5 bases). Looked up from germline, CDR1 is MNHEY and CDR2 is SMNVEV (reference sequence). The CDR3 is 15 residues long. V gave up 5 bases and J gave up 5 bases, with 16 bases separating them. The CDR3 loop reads CASSALTENRNTIYF. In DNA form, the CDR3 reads TGTGCCAGCAGTGCGCTGACAGAGAACAGAAACACCATATATTTT.

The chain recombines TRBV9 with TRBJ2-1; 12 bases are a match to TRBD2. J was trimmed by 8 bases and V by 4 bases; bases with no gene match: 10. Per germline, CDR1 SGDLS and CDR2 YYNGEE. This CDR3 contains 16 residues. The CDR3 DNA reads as TGTGCCAGCAGCCCGCATCCGGGACTAGCGGGTTATGAGCAGTTCTTC. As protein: CASSPHPGLAGYEQFF. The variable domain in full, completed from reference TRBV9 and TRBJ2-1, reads DSGVTQTPKHLITATGQRVTLRCSPRSGDLSVYWYQQSLDQGLQFLIQYYNGEERAKGNILERFSAQQFPDLHSELNLSSLELGDSALYFCASSPHPGLAGYEQFFGPGTRLTVL.

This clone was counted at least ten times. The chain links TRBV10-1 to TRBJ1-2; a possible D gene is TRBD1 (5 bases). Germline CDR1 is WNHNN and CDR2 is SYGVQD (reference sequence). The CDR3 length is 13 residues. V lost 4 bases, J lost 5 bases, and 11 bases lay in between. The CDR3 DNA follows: TGCGCCAGCAGTGCAGCGACAGCTTATGGCTACACCTTC. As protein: CASSAATAYGYTF.

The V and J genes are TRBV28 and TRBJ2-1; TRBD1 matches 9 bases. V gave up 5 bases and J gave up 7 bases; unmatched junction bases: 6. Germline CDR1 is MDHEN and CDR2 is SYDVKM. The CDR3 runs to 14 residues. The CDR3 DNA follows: TGTGCCAGCAGTCCACGGGACAGGGTAAATGAGCAGTTCTTC. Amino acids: CASSPRDRVNEQFF.

CDR3 coding DNA: TGTGCCAGCAGACGACCCGGGACAGTCGAGCAGTACTTC. As protein: CASRRPGTVEQYF. The chain recombines TRBV6-5 with TRBJ2-7, with 7 bases identical to TRBD1. CDR3 length equals 13 residues. Germline V gene lookup returns CDR1 MNHEY and CDR2 SVGAGI. V trimming: 6 bases; J trimming: 6 bases; junction bases outside the gene matches: 8.

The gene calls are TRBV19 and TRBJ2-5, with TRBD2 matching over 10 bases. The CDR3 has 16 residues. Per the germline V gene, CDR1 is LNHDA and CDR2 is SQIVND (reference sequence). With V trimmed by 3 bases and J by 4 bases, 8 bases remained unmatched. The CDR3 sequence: CASSIWSSGSSETQYF. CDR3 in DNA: TGTGCCAGTAGTATTTGGTCTAGCGGGAGCTCAGAGACCCAGTACTTC.

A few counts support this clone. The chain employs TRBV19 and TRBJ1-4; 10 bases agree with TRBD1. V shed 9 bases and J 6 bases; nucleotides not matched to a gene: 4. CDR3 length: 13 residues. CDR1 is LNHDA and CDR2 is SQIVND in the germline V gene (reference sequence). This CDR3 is CASWDRGYEKLFF. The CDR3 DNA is TGTGCCAGCTGGGACAGGGGTTATGAAAAACTGTTTTTT.

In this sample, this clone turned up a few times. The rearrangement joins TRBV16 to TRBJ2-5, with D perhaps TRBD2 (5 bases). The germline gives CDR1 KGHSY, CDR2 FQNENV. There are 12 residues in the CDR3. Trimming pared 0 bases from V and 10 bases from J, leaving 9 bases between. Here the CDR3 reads CASSQSHSDQYF. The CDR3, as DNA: TGTGCCAGCAGCCAATCTCATAGCGACCAGTACTTC.

The CDR3 DNA sequence: TGTGCCATCAGTGAGCCACAGGGAAACACTGAAGCTTTCTTT. Protein sequence: CAISEPQGNTEAFF. The chain couples TRBV10-3 to TRBJ1-1; D might be TRBD1 (6 bases). The CDR3 has 14 residues. V was shortened by 2 bases and J by 2 bases, with 9 bases between the two germline ends. Per germline, CDR1 ENHRY and CDR2 SYGVKD.

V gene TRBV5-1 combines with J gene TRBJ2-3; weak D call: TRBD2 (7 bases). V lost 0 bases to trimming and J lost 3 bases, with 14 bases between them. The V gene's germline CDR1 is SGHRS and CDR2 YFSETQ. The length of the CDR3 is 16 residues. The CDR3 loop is CASSLEGGTPTDTQYF. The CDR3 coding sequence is TGCGCCAGCAGCTTGGAGGGGGGGACGCCGACAGATACGCAGTATTTT.